This T cell receptor beta chain was observed in a study of blood T cell repertoires in COVID-19. Study information: Sources were T cells, B-cell-depleted T cells, or PBMCs; the material itself was cDNA or gDNA.

This CDR3 has 16 amino acids. Germline V gene lookup returns CDR1 MNHEY and CDR2 SVGAGI. Trimming took 3 bases from V and 12 from J; bases not matched to a gene: 13. In the authors' workflow: By means of reference gene primer amplification, nucleated cell counts were estimated. The assay was immunoSEQ multiplex PCR, and TCRdb's table has in-frame clones only and misses some. That table is the source of V, J and clone size, and D and trimming were worked out from the DNA. This sample has approximately 140,000 clones, with about nine tenths found just once. This sequence joins TRBV6-5 and TRBJ1-4, with 10 bases identical to TRBD1. The sample comprised peripheral blood. The TCR sequence derives from a human donor in a cohort sampled during active COVID-19. CDR3 sequence (DNA): TGTGCCAGCAGTTATCGCCTACCGGGACAGGGGCTGGAACTGTTTTTT. Amino acids: CASSYRLPGQGLELFF.